Sequencing of this T cell receptor beta chain was carried out in a study of T cell repertoires in cytomegalovirus infection. As for the study in general: It can be stated that public TCR beta signatures indicated CMV infection as well as a matching HLA type. General study findings and limits: Within the response measured ex vivo, HLA-C-restricted CMV-specific TCR beta clonotypes were dominant. There were carriers of CMV plus the relevant HLA, and cumulative public TCR beta family frequency identified them.

This clonotype occurred a few times. Its specificity is unknown. The V end was cut by 6 bases, the J end by 4 bases, with 18 bases between. The CDR3 consists of 16 residues. TCRdb used MiXCR to reprocess the reads, holding one entry per CDR3 protein. Here the sample spans some 920,000 distinct CDR3 sequences, less than 40% being singletons. The V gene is TRBV12-3 or TRBV12-4, the J gene TRBJ2-2, with D possibly TRBD2 on 6 matching bases. This clonotype was sampled from a human donor in good health (CMV status not recorded). Some clones in this sample may be carry-over from other donors' samples. The starting material was cultured CD8+ T cells from PBMCs, obtained from culture after CMV antigen stimulation. DNA for the CDR3: TGTGCCAGCAGCCGCCTAGGAGCGGAGGGCACCGGGGAGCTGTTTTTT. It yields the protein CASSRLGAEGTGELFF.